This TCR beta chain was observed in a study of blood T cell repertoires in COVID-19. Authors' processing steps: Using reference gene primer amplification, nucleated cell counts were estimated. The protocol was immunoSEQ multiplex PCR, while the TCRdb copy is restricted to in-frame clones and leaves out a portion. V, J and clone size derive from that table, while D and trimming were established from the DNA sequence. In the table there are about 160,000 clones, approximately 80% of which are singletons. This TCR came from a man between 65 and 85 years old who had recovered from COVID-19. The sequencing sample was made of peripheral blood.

CDR3 residues: CASSPDRGYTGELFF. The CDR3 DNA reads as TGCGCCAGCAGCCCGGACAGGGGATATACCGGGGAGCTGTTTTTT. The chain uses TRBV4-3 and TRBJ2-2; the match to TRBD1 covers 9 bases. This CDR3 is 15 amino acids long. Germline CDR1 LGHNA, CDR2 YSLEER. V lost 4 bases to trimming and J lost 5 bases; unmatched junction nucleotides: 5.